The rows below give T cell receptor beta chains drawn from one sample of a study of blood T cell repertoires in COVID-19. Measured with immunoSEQ multiplex PCR; TCRdb has only the in-frame clones, and not every one. The data contain roughly 150,000 clones, approximately 82% of them seen just once; the ten biggest clones take up under 12%. Input material: peripheral blood. The receptor source for this set is a woman older than 75 with active or convalescent COVID-19. The conserved cysteine and the conserved F or W are not part of the CDR3 here.

v_gene: TRBV5-1
j_gene: TRBJ2-5
CDR3aa: ASSLVFGREGAQY

v_gene: TRBV27
j_gene: TRBJ1-5
CDR3aa: ASSMRREGSNQPQH

v_gene: TRBV6-5
j_gene: TRBJ1-6
CDR3aa: ASRRDRDSPLH

v_gene: TRBV18
j_gene: TRBJ2-6
CDR3aa: ASSPLTGFDSSSGANVLT

v_gene: TRBV2
j_gene: TRBJ1-3
CDR3aa: ASSQEVQGGFH

v_gene: TRBV18
j_gene: TRBJ1-2
CDR3aa: ASSPRTGRSNYGYT

v_gene: TRBV5-1
j_gene: TRBJ2-7
CDR3aa: ASSLGGSTSYEQY

v_gene: TRBV27
j_gene: TRBJ2-1
CDR3aa: ASGSGGRSYNEQF

v_gene: TRBV3-1/TRBV3-2
j_gene: TRBJ2-5
CDR3aa: ASSHIRIEETQY

v_gene: TRBV3-1/TRBV3-2
j_gene: TRBJ1-2
CDR3aa: ASSQPGTLYGYT

v_gene: TRBV28
j_gene: TRBJ2-1
CDR3aa: ASRAQRLGAGYEQF

v_gene: TRBV27
j_gene: TRBJ2-7
CDR3aa: ASATAGVVYEQY

v_gene: TRBV5-4
j_gene: TRBJ2-5
CDR3aa: ASSRWTSGETQY

v_gene: TRBV5-1
j_gene: TRBJ1-4
CDR3aa: ASSREPGGQGNEKLF

v_gene: TRBV5-6
j_gene: TRBJ2-5
CDR3aa: ASSQGQGGETQY

v_gene: TRBV6-5
j_gene: TRBJ1-1
CDR3aa: ASSYFQGTEAF

v_gene: TRBV5-1
j_gene: TRBJ2-7
CDR3aa: ASSLATGPYEQY

v_gene: TRBV10-3
j_gene: TRBJ1-4
CDR3aa: ATTGDGNEKLF

v_gene: TRBV30
j_gene: TRBJ1-1
CDR3aa: AWSLGTVNTEAF

v_gene: TRBV28
j_gene: TRBJ2-7
CDR3aa: ASSPPGQHYEQY

v_gene: TRBV10-1
j_gene: TRBJ2-7
CDR3aa: ASRTGQGAYEQY

v_gene: TRBV5-1
j_gene: TRBJ1-6
CDR3aa: ASSLRQGDNSPLH

v_gene: TRBV7-8
j_gene: TRBJ1-2
CDR3aa: ASSLVQGGGYT

v_gene: TRBV5-1
j_gene: TRBJ1-3
CDR3aa: ASSSSGSGNTIY

v_gene: TRBV5-1
j_gene: TRBJ1-5
CDR3aa: ASSAVGGSGQPQH

v_gene: TRBV2
j_gene: TRBJ2-7
CDR3aa: ASSVNLGREQY

v_gene: TRBV2
j_gene: TRBJ1-4
CDR3aa: ASSTREKLF

v_gene: TRBV19
j_gene: TRBJ1-2
CDR3aa: ASSIEVRRGYT

v_gene: TRBV10-2
j_gene: TRBJ2-1
CDR3aa: ASTRTVNEQF

v_gene: TRBV5-1
j_gene: TRBJ1-4
CDR3aa: ASRQTPGTGNEKLF

v_gene: TRBV5-1
j_gene: TRBJ2-6
CDR3aa: ASTTQGAGANVLT

v_gene: TRBV19
j_gene: TRBJ2-2
CDR3aa: ASSSNRDRGWYGELF

v_gene: TRBV6-5
j_gene: TRBJ1-5
CDR3aa: ASSNQYHQPQH

v_gene: TRBV6-5
j_gene: TRBJ1-1
CDR3aa: ASSPGRGPHTEAF

v_gene: TRBV6-2/TRBV6-3
j_gene: TRBJ2-2
CDR3aa: ASSYSIAAGAPNTGELF

v_gene: TRBV5-1
j_gene: TRBJ2-7
CDR3aa: ASSGDTTYEQY

v_gene: TRBV12-3/TRBV12-4
j_gene: TRBJ2-7
CDR3aa: ASSSTYEQY

v_gene: TRBV7-8
j_gene: TRBJ2-7
CDR3aa: ASSYNLLRGSEQY

v_gene: TRBV2
j_gene: TRBJ1-4
CDR3aa: ASIRQTTNEKLF

v_gene: TRBV6-5
j_gene: TRBJ2-1
CDR3aa: ASSLTSGHYNEQF

v_gene: TRBV6-1
j_gene: TRBJ2-7
CDR3aa: ASSEAGTYFWEQY

v_gene: TRBV5-4
j_gene: TRBJ2-5
CDR3aa: ASSSKEGYQETQY

v_gene: TRBV10-3
j_gene: TRBJ1-1
CDR3aa: AISDMRETEAF